The subject of this entry is one TCR beta chain. Its target is not known. The assay was immunoSEQ multiplex PCR, and TCRdb's table has in-frame clones only and misses some. The data show over 150,000 clones, about nine tenths seen once. These data are taken from a study of T cell responses to AZD1222 COVID-19 vaccine. Overall study results and limits: Seropositive AZD1222 recipients at baseline numbered only five or six. Spike-specific TCR breadth and depth grew following two AZD1222 doses.

The CDR3 runs 14 residues. The V and J ends lost 3 bases and 4 bases respectively, with 15 bases between them. In germline, CDR1 is GTSNPN, CDR2 SVGIG (reference sequence). The specimen was peripheral blood, collected on day 0 of AZD1222 vaccination. The J gene is TRBJ1-1, the V gene TRBV30, with D possibly being TRBD1 (6 bases). This TCR was recovered from an adult in good health. The CDR3 spells CAWRLGGGITEAFF. For the CDR3, the DNA is TGTGCCTGGAGGCTTGGAGGGGGGATCACTGAAGCTTTCTTT.